What follows are 15 T cell receptor beta chains derived from one specimen sequenced in a study of CD8 T cells in Susac syndrome. The RNA, roughly 0.5 to 1 ug, was put through reverse transcription using random hexamers. TCRdb re-derived calls from the immunoSEQ multiplex PCR reads in MiXCR, one entry per CDR3 protein. The sample shows roughly 140,000 distinct CDR3 sequences, approximately 96% of them seen only once. Sequencing used CD4+ T cells from PBMCs. The receptors shown here come from a human donor with Susac syndrome.

The V gene is TRBV6-5, the J gene TRBJ2-2, with D possibly TRBD1 on 6 matching bases. The germline V and J ends were trimmed by 6 bases and 4 bases, with 15 bases remaining between them. Germline V gene lookup returns CDR1 MNHEY and CDR2 SVGAGI. The CDR3 is made up of 15 amino acids. CDR3 residues: CASRRNRVGTGELFF. DNA of the CDR3: TGTGCCAGCAGGCGCAACAGGGTCGGCACCGGGGAGCTGTTTTTT.

This rearrangement joins TRBV29-1 to TRBJ2-5; 8 bases fit TRBD2. CDR3 length equals 14 residues. Germline V gene lookup returns CDR1 SQVTM and CDR2 ANQGSEA. Trimming cost V 1 base and J 7 bases; bases outside gene matches: 8. The CDR3 DNA reads as TGCAGCGTTGAAGGGACTAGCAGGTCGGGGACCCAGTACTTC. Protein sequence: CSVEGTSRSGTQYF.

The chain has TRBV7-2 and TRBJ2-6; D is unclear. Deletions cut 5 bases from V and 0 bases from J, with 2 bases between. The CDR3 is made up of 13 amino acids. The germline CDR1 and CDR2 sequences are SGHTA and FQGNSA. CDR3 in amino acids: CASSPSGANVLTF. CDR3 sequence (DNA): TGTGCCAGCAGCCCCTCTGGGGCCAACGTCCTGACTTTC.

The V and J genes are TRBV20-1 and TRBJ1-1; no reliable D call. Per germline, CDR1 DFQATT and CDR2 SNEGSKA (reference sequence). V was cut by 7 bases and J by 0 bases, with 12 bases left in between. The CDR3 totals 13 residues. CDR3 bases: TGCAGTGTGGGGAGCGGATTGAACACTGAAGCTTTCTTT. This gives the protein CSVGSGLNTEAFF.

The chain couples TRBV20-1 to TRBJ1-1; maybe TRBD1 (5 bases). The germline gives CDR1 DFQATT, CDR2 SNEGSKA (reference sequence). CDR3 size: 13 residues. Trimming left V 3 bases short and J 6 bases short, with 14 bases between. CDR3 amino acids: CSASELGVPEAFF. The CDR3 DNA is TGCAGTGCTAGTGAGTTGGGGGTGCCTGAAGCTTTCTTT.

The gene calls are TRBV20-1 and TRBJ2-5; TRBD2 agrees at 11 bases. Trimming cost V 5 bases and J 2 bases; bases outside gene matches: 10. Germline values: CDR1 DFQATT, CDR2 SNEGSKA (reference sequence). The CDR3 loop spans 16 amino acids. CDR3 coding DNA: TGCAGTGCTTTCTCCGGGACTAGCGGTGTTCAAGAGACCCAGTACTTC. Protein sequence: CSAFSGTSGVQETQYF.

This clonotype was picked up a small number of times. This chain links TRBV5-1 with TRBJ1-6; possibly TRBD1 for D (5 bases). The V and J ends lost 5 bases and 8 bases respectively, with 11 bases between them. This CDR3 contains 13 residues. CDR1 is SGHRS, CDR2 YFSETQ, per germline. The CDR3 is CASRIGADSPLHF. The CDR3 DNA reads as TGCGCCAGCAGGATCGGGGCCGATTCACCCCTCCACTTT. Combining the CDR3 with reference TRBV5-1 and TRBJ1-6 gives the whole variable domain KAGVTQTPRYLIKTRGQQVTLSCSPISGHRSVSWYQQTPGQGLQFLFEYFSETQRNKGNFPGRFSGRQFSNSRSEMNVSTLELGDSALYLCASRIGADSPLHFGNGTRLTVT.

The chain recombines TRBV7-9 with TRBJ2-7, with unresolved D. The CDR3 runs to 13 residues. In germline, CDR1 is SEHNR, CDR2 FQNEAQ (reference sequence). Deletions cut 1 base from V and 5 bases from J, with 9 bases between. CDR3 DNA: TGTGCCAGCAGCTTAGACCCTCGTGACGAGCAGTACTTC. It specifies CASSLDPRDEQYF.

V and J are TRBV6-4 and TRBJ1-2, with 7 bases that match TRBD1. Germline V gives CDR1 MRHNA, CDR2 SNTAGT. Trimming removed 0 bases from V and 7 bases from J; junction bases left unmatched: 8. The CDR3 contains 15 residues. CDR3 nucleotide sequence: TGTGCCAGCAGTGACTCGGAGGGGGCGAATGGTGGCTACACCTTC. Protein: CASSDSEGANGGYTF.

The DNA for the CDR3 is TGTGCCAGCAGCCAAAACTTAGGATCCCGCGGGGAGCTGTTTTTT. Amino acids: CASSQNLGSRGELFF. The rearrangement uses TRBV3-1 and TRBJ2-2; D ambiguous. Germline CDR1 and CDR2: LGHDT and YNNKEL (reference sequence). The CDR3 totals 15 residues. The V and J ends lost 2 bases and 7 bases respectively, with 14 bases between them.

The J gene is TRBJ2-2, the V gene TRBV7-3, with D perhaps matching TRBD1 (5 bases). The V gene lost 8 bases and the J gene lost 7 bases, with 17 bases spanning the gap. CDR3 length: 14 amino acids. Germline assignment: CDR1 SGHTA and CDR2 FQGTGA. CDR3 sequence: CASGKGEYGGELFF. The CDR3 DNA reads TGTGCCAGCGGGAAAGGGGAATATGGCGGGGAGCTGTTTTTT.

The gene calls are TRBV7-6 and TRBJ2-2, with D perhaps matching TRBD1 (6 bases). The CDR3 covers 15 residues. CDR1 and CDR2 (germline): SGHVS, FNYEAQ. V lost 1 base and J 3 bases, leaving 9 bases between the germline ends. The CDR3 DNA follows: TGTGCCAGCAGCTTAGTAGGGGGTTACACCGGGGAGCTGTTTTTT. Residues: CASSLVGGYTGELFF. The full variable domain, with the rest looked up from reference TRBV7-6 and TRBJ2-2, is GAGVSQSPRYKVTKRGQDVALRCDPISGHVSLYWYRQALGQGPEFLTYFNYEAQQDKSGLPNDRFSAERPEGSISTLTIQRTEQRDSAMYRCASSLVGGYTGELFFGEGSRLTVL.

This chain links TRBV7-9 with TRBJ2-5, with D possibly TRBD1 on 6 matching bases. The CDR3 is made up of 16 amino acids. CDR1 is SEHNR, CDR2 FQNEAQ, per germline (reference sequence). With 5 bases removed from V and 4 bases from J, the gap between germline ends came to 20 bases. CDR3 nucleotide sequence: TGTGCCAGCAGCGATGTAGGGGGAACCGTTTTAGAGACCCAGTACTTC. Protein product: CASSDVGGTVLETQYF.

The rearrangement uses TRBV19 and TRBJ1-1; D might be TRBD1 (6 bases). From germline, CDR1 is LNHDA and CDR2 SQIVND (reference sequence). Trimming took off 7 bases at V and 0 bases at J, with 12 bases between the two ends. CDR3 length: 14 residues. In nucleotides, the CDR3 is TGTGCCAGTACCCTGGGACAACTGAACACTGAAGCTTTCTTT. Encoded protein: CASTLGQLNTEAFF.

The genes are TRBV12-3 or TRBV12-4 and TRBJ1-6, with 7 bases matching TRBD1. This CDR3 is 16 amino acids long. Trimming removed 5 bases from V and 8 bases from J; junction bases left unmatched: 12. This chain's CDR3 is CASSKGSGQLHSPLHF. CDR3 DNA: TGTGCCAGCAGTAAGGGTTCGGGACAGCTCCATTCACCCCTCCACTTT.